This T cell receptor beta chain is from a study of CD8+CD57+ T cells in acquired aplastic anemia. Study overall: Sorting CD4+ and CD8+ cells gave DNA averaging approximately 3 ug.

The CDR3 extends over 13 amino acids. The J segment lost 3 bases and the V segment lost 6 bases, leaving 4 bases of the junction unmatched. Per the germline V gene, CDR1 is SGHTA and CDR2 is FQGTGA. The sequenced patients had an expansion of CD8+CD57+ cells seen by flow cytometry. With no exception, the patients had severe acquired aplastic anemia. Blood was sampled before the patients had received any therapy. TCR beta VDJ and CDR3 profiling used genomic DNA as template. TCRdb reprocessed the reads with MiXCR, giving one entry per CDR3 protein. The sample has some 140,000 distinct CDR3 sequences; about 52% are singletons.

This clonotype was obtained from a human donor with aplastic anemia. Sequenced material: sorted CD4+, CD8+, or CD8+CD57+ T cells (not recorded which) from PBMCs. This sequence joins TRBV7-3 and TRBJ2-7; 8 bases line up with TRBD1. CDR3 amino acids: CASSGQGVYEQYF. The CDR3 nucleotides are TGTGCCAGCAGTGGACAGGGAGTCTACGAGCAGTACTTC.